One T cell receptor beta chain is described in this entry. V lost 5 bases and J lost 4; bases outside the gene matches: 7. The germline gives CDR1 MNHEY, CDR2 SMNVEV (reference sequence). The CDR3 has 14 amino acids. This sample is part of a study of blood T cell repertoires in COVID-19. Per the original methods: Amplifying reference gene primers gave estimates of nucleated cell counts. Profiling relied on immunoSEQ multiplex PCR, and the TCRdb table lists in-frame clones only, not all of them. Clonal size and the V and J genes are those of that table, whereas D and trimming came from the DNA. The table includes some 150,000 clones, around 87% detected once.

This sequence joins TRBV27 and TRBJ2-7; TRBD1 agrees at 8 bases. This TCR was recovered from a man between 50 and 59 years old with active COVID-19. Sequenced input: peripheral blood. The CDR3 nucleotides read TGTGCCAGCAGTCCGGGGACAGGAAAATACGAGCAGTACTTC. Translating it yields CASSPGTGKYEQYF.